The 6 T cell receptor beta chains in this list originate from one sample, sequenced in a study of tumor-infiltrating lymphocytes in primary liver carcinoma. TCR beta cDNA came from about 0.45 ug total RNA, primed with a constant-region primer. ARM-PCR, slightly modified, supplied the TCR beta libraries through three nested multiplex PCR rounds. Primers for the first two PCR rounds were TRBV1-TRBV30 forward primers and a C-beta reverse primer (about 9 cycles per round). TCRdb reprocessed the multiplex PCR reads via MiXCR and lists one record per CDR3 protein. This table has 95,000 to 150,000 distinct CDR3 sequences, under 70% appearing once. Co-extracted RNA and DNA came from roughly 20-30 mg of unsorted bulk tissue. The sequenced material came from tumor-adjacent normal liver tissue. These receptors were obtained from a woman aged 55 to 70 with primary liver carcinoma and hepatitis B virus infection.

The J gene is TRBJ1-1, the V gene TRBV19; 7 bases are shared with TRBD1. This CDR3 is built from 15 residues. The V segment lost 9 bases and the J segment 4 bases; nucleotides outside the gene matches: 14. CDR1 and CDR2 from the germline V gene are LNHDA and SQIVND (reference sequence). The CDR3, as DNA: TGTGCCAGCTCGACACAGGGGCTTGTGGGCACTGAAGCTTTCTTT. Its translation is CASSTQGLVGTEAFF.

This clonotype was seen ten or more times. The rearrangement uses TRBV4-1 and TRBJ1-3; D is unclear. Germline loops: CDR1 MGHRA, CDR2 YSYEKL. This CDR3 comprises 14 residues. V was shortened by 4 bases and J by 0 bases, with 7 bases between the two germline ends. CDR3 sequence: CASSLFPSGNTIYF. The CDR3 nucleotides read TGCGCCAGCAGCCTCTTTCCCTCTGGAAACACCATATATTTT.

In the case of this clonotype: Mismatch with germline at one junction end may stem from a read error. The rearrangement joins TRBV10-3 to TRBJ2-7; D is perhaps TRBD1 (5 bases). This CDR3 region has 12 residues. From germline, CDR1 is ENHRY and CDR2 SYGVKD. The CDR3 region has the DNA TGTACCATCAGGGCCAACCCCTACGAGCAGTACTTC. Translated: CTIRANPYEQYF.

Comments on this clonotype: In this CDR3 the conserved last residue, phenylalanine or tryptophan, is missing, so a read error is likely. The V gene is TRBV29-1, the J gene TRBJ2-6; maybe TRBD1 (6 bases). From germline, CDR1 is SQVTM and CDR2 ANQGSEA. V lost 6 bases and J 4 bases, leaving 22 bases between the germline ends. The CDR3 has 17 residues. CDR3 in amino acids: CSVHPGQLGSGANVLTS. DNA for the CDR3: TGCAGCGTCCACCCCGGACAGCTTGGCTCAGGGGCCAACGTCCTGACTTCC.

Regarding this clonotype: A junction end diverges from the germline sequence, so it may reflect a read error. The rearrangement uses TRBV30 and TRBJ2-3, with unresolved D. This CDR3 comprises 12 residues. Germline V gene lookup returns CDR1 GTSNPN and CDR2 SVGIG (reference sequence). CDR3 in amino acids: CAWSASSYTQYF. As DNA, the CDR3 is TGTGCATGGAGTGCTAGTAGTTATACGCAGTATTTT. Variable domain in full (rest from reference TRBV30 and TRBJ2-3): SQTIHQWPATLVQPVGSPLSLECTVEGTSNPNLYWYRQAAGRGLQLLFYSVGIGQISSEVPQNLSASRPQDRQFILSSKKLLLSDSGFYLCAWSASSYTQYFGPGTRLTVL.

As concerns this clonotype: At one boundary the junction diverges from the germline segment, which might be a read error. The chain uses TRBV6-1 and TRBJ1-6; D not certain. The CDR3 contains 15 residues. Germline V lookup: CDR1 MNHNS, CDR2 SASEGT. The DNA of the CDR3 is TGTGCCGGCAGTTATCTAGGGCAGTATAATTCGCCCCTCCACTTT. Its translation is CAGSYLGQYNSPLHF.